Presented here are 22 T cell receptor beta chains from one specimen sequenced in a study of monozygotic twins with inflammatory bowel disease. TCRdb re-called the 5' RACE reads; one entry per CDR3 protein, DNA not given. The repertoire table contains about 150,000 distinct CDR3 sequences. Specimen: blood. Every receptor here comes from a human donor with ulcerative colitis or Crohn's disease, or a healthy co-twin of an affected twin (not recorded which).

The chain recombines TRBV11-1 with TRBJ2-6; TCRdb's D call of TRBD1 is untestable without DNA. This CDR3 region has 18 residues. The germline V gene has CDR1 SGHAT and CDR2 FQDESV (reference sequence). The CDR3 is CASRWTGATSSGANVLTF.

The genes are TRBV12-3 or TRBV12-4 and TRBJ2-5; TCRdb designates TRBD1, a call that cannot be tested without DNA. This CDR3 spans 13 amino acids. CDR3 sequence: CASNRGGAETQYF.

The chain recombines TRBV10-1 with TRBJ1-1. This CDR3 has 12 residues. Germline loops: CDR1 WNHNN, CDR2 SYGVQD (reference sequence). The CDR3 loop reads CASSELNTEAFF.

The rearrangement links TRBV7-2 to TRBJ1-1; the D gene TCRdb calls, TRBD1, cannot be checked with no DNA. The CDR3 length is 14 residues. Germline lookup yields CDR1 SGHTA and CDR2 FQGNSA. The CDR3 loop is CASSRPGENTEAFF. The full variable domain, in which reference TRBV7-2 and TRBJ1-1 provide the parts outside the CDR3, is GAGVSQSPSNKVTEKGKDVELRCDPISGHTALYWYRQSLGQGLEFLIYFQGNSAPDKSGLPSDRFSAERTGGSVSTLTIQRTQQEDSAVYLCASSRPGENTEAFFGQGTRLTVV.

The chain combines TRBV27 with TRBJ2-2. The germline V gene encodes CDR1 MNHEY and CDR2 SMNVEV (reference sequence). The CDR3 runs to 14 residues. This chain's CDR3 is CASSLSSEHRELFF.

The chain's CDR3 is CASSLSPNRPGANVLTF. V is TRBV7-3 and J is TRBJ2-6. The CDR3 has 17 residues. The germline gives CDR1 SGHTA, CDR2 FQGTGA.

The gene calls are TRBV20-1 and TRBJ2-7; TCRdb's D call of TRBD2 is untestable without DNA. The CDR3 is 15 amino acids. CDR1 is DFQATT and CDR2 is SNEGSKA in the germline V gene (reference sequence). CDR3: CSASRAGTSRYEQYF.

V and J are TRBV5-1 and TRBJ1-1; TCRdb's D call, TRBD1, is unchecked because there is no DNA. The CDR3 contains 15 residues. CDR1 and CDR2 from the germline V gene are SGHRS and YFSETQ. CDR3 residues: CASSRSGRVDTEAFF. The full variable domain, in which reference TRBV5-1 and TRBJ1-1 provide the parts outside the CDR3, is KAGVTQTPRYLIKTRGQQVTLSCSPISGHRSVSWYQQTPGQGLQFLFEYFSETQRNKGNFPGRFSGRQFSNSRSEMNVSTLELGDSALYLCASSRSGRVDTEAFFGQGTRLTVV.

CDR3 in amino acids: CASSRGDFGFGDQPQHF. The chain recombines TRBV7-9 with TRBJ1-5. The CDR3 loop spans 17 amino acids. Germline V CDR1 and CDR2: SEHNR, FQNEAQ (reference sequence).

The rearrangement joins TRBV7-2 to TRBJ2-7; TCRdb proposes TRBD1, but this gene call is untestable without DNA. CDR1 is SGHTA, CDR2 FQGNSA, per germline. The CDR3 sequence is 13 residues long. The CDR3 is CASSSPGTYEQYF.

The chain combines TRBV7-2 with TRBJ1-5. This CDR3 is 17 amino acids long. Germline values: CDR1 SGHTA, CDR2 FQGNSA. CDR3 amino acids: CASSLKKGLDSNQPQHF.

This chain links TRBV10-3 with TRBJ2-5; TCRdb calls TRBD1, which cannot be checked without DNA. The CDR3 runs 14 residues. Germline V CDR1 and CDR2: ENHRY, SYGVKD. The CDR3 reads CAIRPGHEWETQYF.

This chain connects TRBV5-1 to TRBJ1-2; with no DNA, the TCRdb D assignment of TRBD1 cannot be verified. The CDR3 length is 16 residues. CDR1 and CDR2 from the germline V gene are SGHRS and YFSETQ. The CDR3 sequence is CASSPGGTVRGYGYTF.

The chain links TRBV7-8 to TRBJ2-2. This CDR3 is built from 14 residues. Germline-derived CDR1 and CDR2 are SGHVS and FQNEAQ. This chain's CDR3 is CASSLVLETGELFF.

CDR3 sequence reads: CASQFRGSNTEAFF. This chain links TRBV6-1 with TRBJ1-1; the TRBD1 assignment by TCRdb is unverifiable without DNA. This CDR3 is 14 amino acids long. Per germline, CDR1 MNHNS and CDR2 SASEGT.

This chain uses TRBV12-3 or TRBV12-4 with TRBJ2-1; without DNA, the TCRdb call of TRBD2 cannot be checked. The CDR3 contains 17 residues. This chain's CDR3 is CASRVPRLGGTYNEQFF.

V usage is TRBV5-1 and J usage is TRBJ2-7; TCRdb reports TRBD2, a call that lacks DNA to check it against. Germline V lookup: CDR1 SGHRS, CDR2 YFSETQ. This CDR3 is built from 18 residues. The CDR3 spells CASSSGLAGGSLAYEQYF.

This rearrangement joins TRBV5-1 to TRBJ1-3; as DNA is missing, the TRBD1 call by TCRdb cannot be tested. Germline V gene lookup returns CDR1 SGHRS and CDR2 YFSETQ. CDR3 length: 15 amino acids. CDR3 residues: CASSLQGFSGNTIYF.

The chain employs TRBV6-2 or TRBV6-3 and TRBJ2-2; the TCRdb D gene call, TRBD2, has no DNA to confirm it. This CDR3 has 15 amino acids. Germline lookup yields CDR1 MNHEY and CDR2 SVGEGT. The chain's CDR3 is CASNHPLTSGGELFF.

The chain links TRBV18 to TRBJ2-5; the TRBD1 assignment by TCRdb is unverifiable without DNA. This CDR3 has 14 amino acids. The germline V gene encodes CDR1 KGHSH and CDR2 LQKENI. This CDR3 is CASSPSRGLETQYF.

This chain links TRBV25-1 with TRBJ2-7; TCRdb picks TRBD1, but there is no DNA to check that call. The CDR3 length is 14 residues. CDR1 and CDR2 from the germline V gene are MGHDK and SYGVNS. Here the CDR3 reads CASSTTGMVYEQYF.

The chain recombines TRBV5-1 with TRBJ1-1; TCRdb outputs TRBD1, but without DNA this stays unchecked. Germline V CDR1 and CDR2: SGHRS, YFSETQ. This CDR3 is 14 amino acids long. CDR3 in amino acids: CASSLGQAGSEAFF.